This T cell receptor beta chain is from a study of shared T cell receptors in the human thymus. The repertoire was sequenced with immunoSEQ multiplex PCR; TCRdb's copy has only in-frame clones and lacks some. The repertoire includes over 450,000 clones, approximately 80% of them detected once, and roughly 0.013% sits in the top ten. Germline lookup yields CDR1 LNHDA and CDR2 SQIVND (reference sequence). There are 14 residues in the CDR3. V dropped 5 bases and J dropped 1; count of bases not matched to a gene: 5. A few counts support this clone. These records were also assigned to another study, of human thymus T cells.

This chain connects TRBV19 to TRBJ2-7; 7 nucleotides line up with TRBD1. Sequences were obtained from thymocytes. This clonotype originated in a boy in the first two years of life with a congenital heart defect. CDR3 bases: TGTGCCAGTAGTCCCCGGACAGGATCCTACGAGCAGTACTTC. This gives the protein CASSPRTGSYEQYF.